The T cell receptor beta chain under discussion was sequenced for a study of T cell responses to AZD1222 COVID-19 vaccine. Whole-study results and caveats: Vaccination with two AZD1222 doses was followed by a rise in Spike-specific TCR breadth and depth. Of spike-specific TCRs, nearly half reportedly target regions left unmutated in variants. It was only a handful of AZD1222 recipients who were seropositive at baseline. Vaccine-associated CD4 TCRs spanned spike, dominant at 160-218 and 743-854.

CDR3 size: 15 residues. CDR1 and CDR2 (germline): LNHDA, SQIVND (reference sequence). V lost 2 bases and J lost 5; bases outside the gene matches: 6. Worth noting for this clone: Its matching antigen is unknown.

The method was immunoSEQ multiplex PCR; TCRdb's version includes in-frame clones alone and lacks a portion of them. The repertoire holds about 130,000 clones, with about nine tenths as singletons. This TCR was recovered from an adult who received the AZD1222 COVID-19 vaccine. Material: peripheral blood, obtained 28 days after the second AZD1222 dose. This sequence joins TRBV19 and TRBJ1-5; 7 positions agree with TRBD1. The CDR3 region has the DNA TGTGCCAGTAGTATACTACAGGGGTTGGATCAGCCCCAGCATTTT. Translation gives CASSILQGLDQPQHF.